What follows are 6 T cell receptor beta chains derived from one specimen sequenced in a study of blood T cells in healthy people across ages. PCR was performed a second time for roughly 7 to 12 cycles using a sample-barcoded 5' primer and a J-beta primer mix. TCRdb ran MiXCR on the 5' RACE reads and lists one entry per CDR3 protein. The repertoire includes fewer than 600,000 distinct CDR3 sequences, 25% to 35% of them detected once, and under 4.5% sits in the top ten. These records were also assigned to another study, of T cells of mothers and their children.

The sequencing sample was made of blood. The receptors originated from a boy aged 2 to 9 in good health.

This chain joins TRBV20-1 and TRBJ2-1, with D tentatively TRBD2 (6 bases). Germline V CDR1 and CDR2: DFQATT, SNEGSKA (reference sequence). This CDR3 is 14 amino acids long. The V and J ends lost 3 bases and 7 bases respectively, with 16 bases between them. The DNA of the CDR3 is TGCAGTGCTAGTACCATAGCGGCCCGAAATGAGCAGTTCTTC. It specifies CSASTIAARNEQFF.

This clonotype has more than one count but fewer than ten. The gene calls are TRBV9 and TRBJ2-1; 10 positions match TRBD2. J gave up 10 bases and V 3 bases, and 7 bases lay outside the gene matches. The CDR3 extends over 14 amino acids. Germline V gene sequence: CDR1 SGDLS, CDR2 YYNGEE. This CDR3 reads CASSGELAGSEQFF. As DNA, the CDR3 is TGTGCCAGCAGCGGAGAACTAGCGGGGAGCGAGCAGTTCTTC.

A few counts support this clonotype. V gene TRBV5-1 combines with J gene TRBJ2-5; 8 positions agree with TRBD1. V lost 4 bases and J lost 5; bases outside the gene matches: 7. Germline assignment: CDR1 SGHRS and CDR2 YFSETQ. The length of the CDR3 is 14 residues. Written as DNA, the CDR3 is TGCGCCAGCAGCGGCAGGGGGCTCTCTGAGACCCAGTACTTC. Translation: CASSGRGLSETQYF.

In this sample, this clonotype turned up many times. The chain links TRBV10-3 to TRBJ2-7; the match to TRBD2 covers 8 bases. Germline CDR1 ENHRY, CDR2 SYGVKD. Trimming at V came to 3 bases and at J to 0 bases, leaving 13 bases not matched to a gene. This CDR3 region has 18 residues. This CDR3 reads CAISEGALAAVSSYEQYF. In nucleotides, the CDR3 is TGTGCCATCAGTGAAGGGGCACTAGCGGCCGTTAGCTCCTACGAGCAGTACTTC.

The V gene is TRBV15, the J gene TRBJ2-5; 7 bases match TRBD2. V was clipped by 5 bases and J by 3 bases; unmatched bases: 12. Germline CDR1 is LNHNV and CDR2 is YYDKDF (reference sequence). The CDR3 extends over 16 amino acids. The CDR3 DNA follows: TGTGCCACCAGCCCGGGGAGCGGGGTTGATAAAGAGACCCAGTACTTC. Translation gives CATSPGSGVDKETQYF.

This chain uses TRBV25-1 with TRBJ2-5; weak D call: TRBD1 (5 bases). Germline V CDR1 and CDR2: MGHDK, SYGVNS. This CDR3 contains 15 residues. The V end lost 1 base, the J end lost 5 bases, and 14 bases lay between the germline ends. The CDR3 spells CASSESERGRETQYF. For the CDR3, the DNA is TGTGCCAGCAGTGAATCCGAAAGGGGAAGGGAGACCCAGTACTTC.